These 14 T cell receptor beta chains share one sample of origin, sequenced in a study of control samples from healthy donors and cancer patients. The protocol was immunoSEQ multiplex PCR, while the TCRdb copy is restricted to in-frame clones and leaves out a portion. The sample shows approximately 93,000 clones, about 89% of them seen only once. What was sequenced was PBMCs. The receptors were sampled from a woman between 50 and 59 years old with colorectal cancer.

The rearrangement links TRBV30 to TRBJ2-1; the D call may be TRBD1 or TRBD2 (7 bases each). The CDR3 sequence is 15 residues long. CDR1 GTSNPN and CDR2 SVGIG come from the germline V gene (reference sequence). Trimming cost V 3 bases and J 4 bases, with 16 bases left between them. Here the CDR3 DNA reads TGTGCCTGGAGCCCTGGCAGGGGGGGGTACAATGAGCAGTTCTTC. Its protein is CAWSPGRGGYNEQFF. The variable domain in full, completed from reference TRBV30 and TRBJ2-1, reads SQTIHQWPATLVQPVGSPLSLECTVEGTSNPNLYWYRQAAGRGLQLLFYSVGIGQISSEVPQNLSASRPQDRQFILSSKKLLLSDSGFYLCAWSPGRGGYNEQFFGPGTRLTVL.

The chain links TRBV6-6 to TRBJ1-1; D uncertain. Germline values: CDR1 MNHNY, CDR2 SVGAGI (reference sequence). The CDR3 is 12 residues long. V lost 4 bases, J lost 5 bases, and 8 bases lay in between. In DNA, the CDR3 is TGTGCCAGCAGTTCTTGGACGACTGAAGCTTTCTTT. It specifies CASSSWTTEAFF.

This clone was counted a few times. The chain uses TRBV6-5 and TRBJ1-1; possibly TRBD1 for D (5 bases). This CDR3 is 14 amino acids long. Germline V CDR1 and CDR2: MNHEY, SVGAGI. With 4 bases removed from V and 4 bases from J, the gap between germline ends came to 13 bases. DNA for the CDR3: TGTGCCAGCAGTTTTCGACAGCGACTCACTGAAGCTTTCTTT. Translating gives CASSFRQRLTEAFF.

This clone was picked up one time. The V and J genes are TRBV4-1 and TRBJ1-5; D possibly corresponds to TRBD1 (5 bases). The V gene's germline CDR1 is MGHRA and CDR2 YSYEKL. The germline V and J ends were trimmed by 0 bases and 1 base, with 16 bases remaining between them. This CDR3 comprises 18 residues. DNA of the CDR3: TGCGCCAGCAGCCAAGATTGGGCCGGGGGTTGGAGCAATCAGCCCCAGCATTTT. Encoded protein: CASSQDWAGGWSNQPQHF.

V gene TRBV27 combines with J gene TRBJ1-5; D remains unclear. The CDR3 runs to 15 residues. The germline V and J ends were trimmed by 1 base and 0 bases, with 7 bases remaining between them. Germline values: CDR1 MNHEY, CDR2 SMNVEV (reference sequence). CDR3 loop: CASSLWADSNQPQHF. The DNA for the CDR3 is TGTGCCAGCAGTTTATGGGCGGATAGCAATCAGCCCCAGCATTTT.

The V and J genes are TRBV29-1 and TRBJ2-6; D uncertain. Deletions cut 4 bases from V and 2 bases from J, with 9 bases between. The CDR3 contains 14 residues. Germline V gene lookup returns CDR1 SQVTM and CDR2 ANQGSEA. CDR3 nucleotides: TGCAGCGTTGGGCCCAGAGCTGGGGCCAACGTCCTGACTTTC. Its translation is CSVGPRAGANVLTF.

The V and J genes are TRBV13 and TRBJ1-2; TRBD1 might be the D (6 bases). Trimming took off 5 bases at V and 5 bases at J, with 12 bases between the two ends. The CDR3 contains 13 residues. Germline V CDR1 and CDR2: PRHDT, FYEKMQ (reference sequence). CDR3 protein: CASSARTDYGYTF. The DNA for the CDR3 is TGTGCCAGCAGCGCCCGGACAGATTATGGCTACACCTTC.

V is TRBV5-1 and J is TRBJ2-5, with D perhaps assigned TRBD1 or TRBD2 (5 bases each). CDR3 length equals 11 residues. V gave up 5 bases and J gave up 3 bases, with 5 bases separating them. Germline V CDR1 and CDR2: SGHRS, YFSETQ. The CDR3 protein is CASRGEETQYF. DNA of the CDR3: TGCGCCAGCAGGGGGGAAGAGACCCAGTACTTC.

The rearrangement uses TRBV30 and TRBJ1-2; 8 bases match TRBD1. V lost 6 bases to trimming and J lost 2 bases; unmatched junction nucleotides: 23. From germline, CDR1 is GTSNPN and CDR2 SVGIG (reference sequence). CDR3 length equals 19 residues. As DNA, the CDR3 is TGTGCCTGCGCCGGGGGGGGACAGGCCCCTAAGAAGAAGAACTATGGCTACACCTTC. Protein sequence: CACAGGGQAPKKKNYGYTF. Together with reference TRBV30 and TRBJ1-2, the CDR3 gives the full variable domain: SQTIHQWPATLVQPVGSPLSLECTVEGTSNPNLYWYRQAAGRGLQLLFYSVGIGQISSEVPQNLSASRPQDRQFILSSKKLLLSDSGFYLCACAGGGQAPKKKNYGYTFGSGTRLTVV.

V gene TRBV7-2 combines with J gene TRBJ1-5; TRBD1 might be the D (5 bases). The CDR3 totals 16 residues. Deletions cut 3 bases from V and 1 base from J, with 13 bases between. Germline CDR1 SGHTA, CDR2 FQGNSA. DNA of the CDR3: TGTGCCAGCAGCTTGGAGGGGAGTTGGAGCAATCAGCCCCAGCATTTT. Encoded protein: CASSLEGSWSNQPQHF.

The chain is built from TRBV19 and TRBJ1-1, with a weak D call TRBD1 (5 bases). This CDR3 has 13 residues. V was trimmed by 10 bases and J by 1 base, leaving 13 bases between them. The V gene's germline CDR1 is LNHDA and CDR2 SQIVND (reference sequence). CDR3 residues: CATSGPTNTEAFF. Here the CDR3 DNA reads TGTGCCACCTCGGGACCTACGAACACTGAAGCTTTCTTT.

The CDR3 reads CASCPRDLRGDTQYF. As DNA, the CDR3 is TGTGCCAGCTGTCCCCGGGATTTAAGGGGAGATACGCAGTATTTT. The V call is TRBV27, the J call TRBJ2-3, with D possibly called TRBD1 or TRBD2 (5 bases each). V shed 8 bases and J shed 5 bases, with 20 bases lying between them. Per germline, CDR1 MNHEY and CDR2 SMNVEV (reference sequence). The CDR3 extends over 15 amino acids.

This clone has just a few counts. The chain uses TRBV19 and TRBJ2-7, with 8 bases aligning to TRBD2. V shed 3 bases and J 1 base; nucleotides not matched to a gene: 5. Germline assignment: CDR1 LNHDA and CDR2 SQIVND (reference sequence). The CDR3 runs to 15 residues. CDR3 protein: CASSMCGGLSYEQYV. Written as DNA, the CDR3 is TGTGCCAGTAGTATGTGCGGGGGGCTGTCCTACGAGCAGTACGTC.

The rearrangement uses TRBV5-1 and TRBJ1-1; the D gene is possibly TRBD1 (5 bases). V gave up 4 bases and J gave up 1 base, with 11 bases separating them. Germline CDR1 reads SGHRS; CDR2 reads YFSETQ. The CDR3 sequence is 14 residues long. CDR3 sequence (DNA): TGCGCCAGCAGCCCACAGGCGCAGAACACTGAAGCTTTCTTT. It codes for CASSPQAQNTEAFF.